The entry that follows covers one T cell receptor (beta chain) sequence. This clone occurred a few times. The antigen it binds to is not known. No much larger clonotype is one base removed from it; base qualities were not supplied. TCR CDR3 regions were amplified from genomic DNA by multiplex PCR using the deep immunoSEQ assay. For each cell subset, the extracted genomic DNA was distributed evenly across all wells of several immunoSEQ 96-well plates, and each plate served as one replicate. For sorted subsets, approximately 210 ng of genomic DNA, equivalent to 30,000 or so T cell genomes, went into each replicate PCR. Purified libraries were measured with a Qubit 3.0 fluorometer, size-checked on a Bioanalyzer 2100, and measured again with the KAPA Library Quantification kit. Every immunoSEQ 96-well plate was sequenced on a separate single-read 150-cycle Illumina NextSeq 550 flow cell. The original pipeline was this. Because the immunoSEQ output included only junctional sequences and no quality scores, the filtering could not be the same as the filtering used for full-length reads. To assign V/J genes and CDR3, sequences were annotated against IMGT germline references using PyIR, a Python wrapper for IgBLAST v1.9. Reads were removed for weak V/J assignments (E-value above 1e-6), missing CDR3, stop codons, out-of-frame junctions, or ambiguous translated residues. V3J clonotypes were defined as sequences sharing the same inferred V gene, J gene, and CDR3 amino acid sequence. Percentage overlap between repertoires was calculated by dividing the number of shared unique clonotypes by the size of the smaller repertoire. RTK rarefaction, the Chao1 estimator, and Recon v2.1 estimates of unobserved clonotypes were used to assess repertoire richness. For all TCRbeta clonotypes obtained by the gDNA method from a few donors, generation probabilities were computed with OLGA. This is the immuneACCESS table as TCRdb keeps it, with only in-frame sequences that have V and J called. A part of the clones is gone; compared with another copy, unresolved V genes explain less than half, and the rest is unexplained. The DNA gave D and trimming, while V, J and clone size come from that table. This sample holds nearly 1 million clones; about three quarters were observed only once. Of the sample, over 1.3% is held by the ten largest clones.

This record comes from a study of shared clonotypes between healthy human individuals (dated by TCRdb to about 2020). As for the study more broadly: The cohort included a few men and a couple of women between 18 and 49 years of age. For each donor, three plates each were used for CD4 naive and CD4 memory, two plates were used for CD8 naive, and one plate was used for CD8 memory. Blood TCR repertoires of roughly five healthy adults were deeply sequenced to estimate repertoire size and the extent of clonotype sharing between individuals. Libraries were prepared and TCR repertoires were sequenced by different laboratories using diverse techniques, in order to increase sequencing depth and limit assay-specific biases. Each donor's leukapheresis produced roughly between about 0.8 and 10 billion PBMCs.

Overall study results and their limits: The small number of donors limited the genetic and exposure-history diversity represented. Pairwise subsampling led to the expectation that sequencing depth would affect the degree of clonotype sharing among donors. Sampling was restricted to blood, and TCR repertoires in tissue are likely to differ from TCR repertoires in blood. Naive subsets generally had larger estimated clonotype richness than memory subsets. Incomplete sequencing was indicated by rarefaction of sorted-subset datasets, despite the large sequencing depth. About 4.5% of naive CD4, 3.5% of naive CD8, around 2.3% of memory CD4, and 0.4% of memory CD8 clonotypes were shared across several donors. Clonotypes shared by all four sorted-subset donors showed higher generation probabilities than non-shared clonotypes.

Donors were healthy HIV-negative adults with no recently reported acute infections or vaccinations. All donors were Caucasian adults living in Nashville, Tennessee, USA. CD4+ T cells were enriched through magnetic negative selection, after which naive cells were positively selected on CD45RA and the remaining negative fraction served as the memory subset. After blood collection by leukapheresis, PBMCs were isolated using Ficoll-Histopaque density gradient centrifugation and then cryopreserved in the vapor phase of liquid nitrogen. Analytical flow cytometry was used to check the purity and quantity of every magnetically sorted T cell population. Each sorted fraction had its genomic DNA isolated and then quantified by UV absorbance on a Nanodrop 2000c. The sequencing input was memory CD4+ T cells sorted from blood. The cell subset or site tag for this specimen amounts to: CD45RA-negative fraction. The TCR sequence derives from a man aged 18 to 30 in good health.

The nucleotide sequence is TGTGCCAGTAGTAGACAAGTCAATCAGCCCCAGCATTTT. The encoded protein is CASSRQVNQPQHF. The rearranged chain carries TRBV19 and TRBJ1-5; no D gene is confidently identified. The germline V gene (reference sequence) provides CDR1 LNHDA and CDR2 SQIVND. V is cut by 4 bases and J by 3 bases, and the space between the germline ends is 7 bases. From its cysteine to its phenylalanine, the CDR3 spans 13 amino acids. This entry keeps only the CDR3 DNA: 39 bases, framed from base 1.